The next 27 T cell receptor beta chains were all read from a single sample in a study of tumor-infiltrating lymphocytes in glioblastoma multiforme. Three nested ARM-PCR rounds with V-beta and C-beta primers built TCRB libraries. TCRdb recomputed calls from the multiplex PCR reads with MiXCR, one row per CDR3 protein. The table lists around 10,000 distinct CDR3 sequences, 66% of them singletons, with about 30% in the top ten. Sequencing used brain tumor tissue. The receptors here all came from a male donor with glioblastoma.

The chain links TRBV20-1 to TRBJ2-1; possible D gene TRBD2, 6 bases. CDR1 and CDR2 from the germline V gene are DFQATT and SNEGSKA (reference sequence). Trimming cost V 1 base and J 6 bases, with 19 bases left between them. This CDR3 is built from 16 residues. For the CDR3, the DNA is TGCAGTGCTAGAGGATCCCCGGGGGAACGGTGCAATGAGCAGTTCTTC. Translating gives CSARGSPGERCNEQFF.

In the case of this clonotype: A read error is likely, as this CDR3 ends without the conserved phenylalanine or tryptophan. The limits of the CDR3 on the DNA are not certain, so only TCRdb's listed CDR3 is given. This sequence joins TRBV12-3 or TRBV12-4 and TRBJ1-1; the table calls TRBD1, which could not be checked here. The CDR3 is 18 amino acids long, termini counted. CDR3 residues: CASTPGGQGTYLNTEACL.

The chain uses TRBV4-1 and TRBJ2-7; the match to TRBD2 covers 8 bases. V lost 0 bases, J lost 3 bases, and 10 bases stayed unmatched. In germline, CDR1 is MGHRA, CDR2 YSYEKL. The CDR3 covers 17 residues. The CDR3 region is CASSQDSMTGGDYEQYF. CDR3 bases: TGCGCCAGCAGCCAAGATTCTATGACGGGAGGGGACTACGAGCAGTACTTC.

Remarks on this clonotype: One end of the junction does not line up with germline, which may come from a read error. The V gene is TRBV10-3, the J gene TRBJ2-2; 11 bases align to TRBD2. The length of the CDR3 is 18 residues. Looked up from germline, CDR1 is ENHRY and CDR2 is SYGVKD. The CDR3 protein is CAIRTGTSGALNAGELFF. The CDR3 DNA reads TGTGCCATCAGGACCGGGACTAGCGGAGCCCTGAACGCCGGGGAGCTGTTTTTT.

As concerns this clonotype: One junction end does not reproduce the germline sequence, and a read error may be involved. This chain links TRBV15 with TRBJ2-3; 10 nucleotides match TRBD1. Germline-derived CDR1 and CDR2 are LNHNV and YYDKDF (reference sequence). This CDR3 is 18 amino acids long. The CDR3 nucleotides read TGTGCCACCAGCACCCCAAGGACAGGGGGATTGAGCATAGATACGCAGTATTTT. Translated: CATSTPRTGGLSIDTQYF. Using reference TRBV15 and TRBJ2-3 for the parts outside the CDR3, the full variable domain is DAMVIQNPRYQVTQFGKPVTLSCSQTLNHNVMYWYQQKSSQAPKLLFHYYDKDFNNEADTPDNFQSRRPNTSFCFLDIRSPGLGDTAMYLCATSTPRTGGLSIDTQYFGPGTRLTVL.

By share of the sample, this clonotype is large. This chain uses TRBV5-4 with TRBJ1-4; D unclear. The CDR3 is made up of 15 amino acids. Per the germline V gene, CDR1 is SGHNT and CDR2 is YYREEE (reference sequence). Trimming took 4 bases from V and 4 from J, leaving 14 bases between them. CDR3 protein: CASSANRNVNEKLFF. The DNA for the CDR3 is TGTGCCAGCAGCGCTAACCGGAATGTTAATGAAAAACTGTTTTTT.

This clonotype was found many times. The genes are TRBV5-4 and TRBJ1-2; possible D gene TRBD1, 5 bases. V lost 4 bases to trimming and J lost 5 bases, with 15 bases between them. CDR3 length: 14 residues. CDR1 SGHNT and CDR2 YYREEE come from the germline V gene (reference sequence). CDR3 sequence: CASSTPTQGYGYTF. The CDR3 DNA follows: TGTGCCAGCAGCACCCCGACCCAGGGATATGGCTACACCTTC.

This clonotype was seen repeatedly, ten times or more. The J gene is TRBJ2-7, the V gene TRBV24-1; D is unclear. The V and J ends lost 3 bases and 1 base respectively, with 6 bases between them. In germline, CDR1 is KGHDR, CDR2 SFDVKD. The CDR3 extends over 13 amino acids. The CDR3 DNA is TGTGCCACCAGTGATCCAGCTTCCTACGAGCAGTACTTC. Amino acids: CATSDPASYEQYF.

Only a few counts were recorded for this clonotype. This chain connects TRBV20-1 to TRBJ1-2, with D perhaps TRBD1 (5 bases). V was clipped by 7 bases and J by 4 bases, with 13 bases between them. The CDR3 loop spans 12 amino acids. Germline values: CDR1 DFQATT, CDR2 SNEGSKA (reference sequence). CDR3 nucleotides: TGCAGTGTTGGGGGATTTTCCTATGGCTACACCTTC. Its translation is CSVGGFSYGYTF.

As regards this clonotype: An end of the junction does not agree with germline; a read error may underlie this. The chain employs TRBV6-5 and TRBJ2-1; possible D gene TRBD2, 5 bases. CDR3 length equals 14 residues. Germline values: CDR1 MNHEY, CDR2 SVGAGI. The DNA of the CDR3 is TGTGCCAGCGGTCCCAGGCCCTATAGCGACGGGGAGTTTTTC. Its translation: CASGPRPYSDGEFF.

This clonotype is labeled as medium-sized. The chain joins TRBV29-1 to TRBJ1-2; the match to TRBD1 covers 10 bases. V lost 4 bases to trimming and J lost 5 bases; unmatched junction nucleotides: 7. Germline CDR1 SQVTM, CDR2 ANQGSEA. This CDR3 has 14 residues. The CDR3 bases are TGCAGCGTTGGCCCGGGACAGGGGAGGTATGGCTACACCTTC. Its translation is CSVGPGQGRYGYTF.

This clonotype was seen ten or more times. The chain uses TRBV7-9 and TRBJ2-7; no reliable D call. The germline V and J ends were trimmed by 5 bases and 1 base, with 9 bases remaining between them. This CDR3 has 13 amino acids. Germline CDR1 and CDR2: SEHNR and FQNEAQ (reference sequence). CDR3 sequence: CASSPLRSYEQYF. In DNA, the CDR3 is TGTGCCAGCAGCCCCTTGAGGTCCTACGAGCAGTACTTC.

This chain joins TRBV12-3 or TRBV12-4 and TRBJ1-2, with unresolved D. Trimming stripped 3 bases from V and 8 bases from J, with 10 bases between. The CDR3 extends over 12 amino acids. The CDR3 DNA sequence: TGTGCCAGCAGTTTCGAGGGTTGGGGCTACACCTTC. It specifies CASSFEGWGYTF.

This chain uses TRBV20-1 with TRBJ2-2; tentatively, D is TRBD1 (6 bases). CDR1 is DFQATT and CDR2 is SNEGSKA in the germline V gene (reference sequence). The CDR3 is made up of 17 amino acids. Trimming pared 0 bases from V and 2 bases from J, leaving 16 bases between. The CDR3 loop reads CSARDPGTRTNTGELFF. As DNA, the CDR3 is TGCAGTGCTAGAGACCCCGGGACAAGGACTAACACCGGGGAGCTGTTTTTT.

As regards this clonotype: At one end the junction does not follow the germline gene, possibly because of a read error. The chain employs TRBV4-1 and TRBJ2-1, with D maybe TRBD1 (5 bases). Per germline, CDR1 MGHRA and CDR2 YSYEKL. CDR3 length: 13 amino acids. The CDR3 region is CASSPNQGNEHFF. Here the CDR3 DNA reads TGCGCTAGCAGCCCAAACCAGGGCAATGAGCACTTCTTC.

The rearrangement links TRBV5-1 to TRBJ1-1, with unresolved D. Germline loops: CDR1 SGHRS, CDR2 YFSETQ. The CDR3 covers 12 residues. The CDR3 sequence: CDSSFLGTEAFF. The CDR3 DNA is TGCGATAGCAGTTTTTTGGGTACTGAAGCTTTCTTT. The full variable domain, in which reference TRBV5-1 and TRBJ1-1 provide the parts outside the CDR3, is KAGVTQTPRYLIKTRGQQVTLSCSPISGHRSVSWYQQTPGQGLQFLFEYFSETQRNKGNFPGRFSGRQFSNSRSEMNVSTLELGDSALYLCDSSFLGTEAFFGQGTRLTVV.

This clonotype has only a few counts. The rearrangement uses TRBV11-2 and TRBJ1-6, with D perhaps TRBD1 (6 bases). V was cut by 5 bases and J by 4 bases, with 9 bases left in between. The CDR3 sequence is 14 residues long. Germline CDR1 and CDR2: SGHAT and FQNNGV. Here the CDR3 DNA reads TGTGCCAGCAGCGCCGGACAGTATAATTCACCCCTCCACTTT. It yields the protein CASSAGQYNSPLHF.

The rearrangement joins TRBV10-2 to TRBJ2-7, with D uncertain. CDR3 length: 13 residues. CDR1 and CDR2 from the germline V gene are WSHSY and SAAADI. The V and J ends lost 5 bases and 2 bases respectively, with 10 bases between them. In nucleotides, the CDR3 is TGCGCCAGCAGTTGGATTAATCCCTACGAGCAGTACTTC. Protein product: CASSWINPYEQYF.

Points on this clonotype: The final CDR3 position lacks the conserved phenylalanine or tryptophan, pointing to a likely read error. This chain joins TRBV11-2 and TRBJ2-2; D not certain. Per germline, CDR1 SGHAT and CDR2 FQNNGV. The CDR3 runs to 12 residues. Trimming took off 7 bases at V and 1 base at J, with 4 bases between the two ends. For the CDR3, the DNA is TGTGCCAGCATCCAGAACACCGGGGAGCTGTTTTTG. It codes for CASIQNTGELFL.

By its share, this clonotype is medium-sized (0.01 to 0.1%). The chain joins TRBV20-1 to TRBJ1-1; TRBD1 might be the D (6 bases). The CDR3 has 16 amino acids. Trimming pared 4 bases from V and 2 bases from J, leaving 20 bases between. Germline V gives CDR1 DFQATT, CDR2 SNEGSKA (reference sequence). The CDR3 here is CSAITLAGVSNTEAFF. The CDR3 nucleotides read TGCAGTGCTATTACGCTGGCAGGGGTATCTAACACTGAAGCTTTCTTT.

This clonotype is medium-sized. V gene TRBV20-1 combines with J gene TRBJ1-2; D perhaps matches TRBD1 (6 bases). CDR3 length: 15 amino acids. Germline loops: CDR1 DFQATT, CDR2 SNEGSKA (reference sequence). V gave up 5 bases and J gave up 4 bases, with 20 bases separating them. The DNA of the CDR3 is TGCAGTGCTCGACCCTCGGACAGTGCGGGCTATGGCTACACCTTC. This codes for CSARPSDSAGYGYTF.

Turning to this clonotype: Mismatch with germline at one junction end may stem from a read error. The CDR3 spells CASSLTGQGSYEQCF. The CDR3 bases are TGTGCCAGCAGCCTCACGGGACAGGGATCCTACGAGCAATGCTTC. This sequence joins TRBV28 and TRBJ2-7, with 9 bases that match TRBD1. CDR1 is MDHEN, CDR2 SYDVKM, per germline. CDR3 length: 15 amino acids.

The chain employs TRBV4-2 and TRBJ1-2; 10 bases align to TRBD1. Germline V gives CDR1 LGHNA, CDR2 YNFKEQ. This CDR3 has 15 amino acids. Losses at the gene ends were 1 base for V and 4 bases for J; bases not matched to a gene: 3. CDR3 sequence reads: CASSQGGQGVYGYTF. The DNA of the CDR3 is TGTGCCAGCAGCCAAGGAGGACAGGGGGTCTATGGCTACACCTTC.

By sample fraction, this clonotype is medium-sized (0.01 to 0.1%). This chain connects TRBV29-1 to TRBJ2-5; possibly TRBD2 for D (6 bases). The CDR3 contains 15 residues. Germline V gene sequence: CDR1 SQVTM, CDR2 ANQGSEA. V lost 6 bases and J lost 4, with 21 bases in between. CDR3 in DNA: TGCAGCGTCTCTTGGGGACTTGGTGGTGGAGAGACCCAGTACTTC. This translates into CSVSWGLGGGETQYF.

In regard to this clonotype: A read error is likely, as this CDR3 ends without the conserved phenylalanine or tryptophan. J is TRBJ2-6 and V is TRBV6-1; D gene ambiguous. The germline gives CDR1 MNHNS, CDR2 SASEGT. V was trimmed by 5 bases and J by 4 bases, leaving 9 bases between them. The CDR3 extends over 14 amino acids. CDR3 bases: TGTGCCAGCAGTCCCGCGGCCGGGGCCAACGTCCTGACTTCC. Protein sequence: CASSPAAGANVLTS.

The CDR3 DNA reads as TGTGCCAGCAGCTTACATCCAGCGGAGACCGGGGAGCTGTTTTTT. Translating it yields CASSLHPAETGELFF. The chain carries TRBV11-3 and TRBJ2-2; D might be TRBD2 (5 bases). Germline V CDR1 and CDR2: SGHNT, YENEEA. V gave up 2 bases and J gave up 5 bases, with 12 bases separating them. The CDR3 covers 15 residues.

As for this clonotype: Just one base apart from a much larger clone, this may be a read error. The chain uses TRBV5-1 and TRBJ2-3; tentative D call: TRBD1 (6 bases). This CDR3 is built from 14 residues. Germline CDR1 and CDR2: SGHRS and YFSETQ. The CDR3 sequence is CASSREDSGDTLYF. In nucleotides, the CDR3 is TGCGCCAGCAGCCGAGAGGACAGCGGAGATACGCTGTATTTT.